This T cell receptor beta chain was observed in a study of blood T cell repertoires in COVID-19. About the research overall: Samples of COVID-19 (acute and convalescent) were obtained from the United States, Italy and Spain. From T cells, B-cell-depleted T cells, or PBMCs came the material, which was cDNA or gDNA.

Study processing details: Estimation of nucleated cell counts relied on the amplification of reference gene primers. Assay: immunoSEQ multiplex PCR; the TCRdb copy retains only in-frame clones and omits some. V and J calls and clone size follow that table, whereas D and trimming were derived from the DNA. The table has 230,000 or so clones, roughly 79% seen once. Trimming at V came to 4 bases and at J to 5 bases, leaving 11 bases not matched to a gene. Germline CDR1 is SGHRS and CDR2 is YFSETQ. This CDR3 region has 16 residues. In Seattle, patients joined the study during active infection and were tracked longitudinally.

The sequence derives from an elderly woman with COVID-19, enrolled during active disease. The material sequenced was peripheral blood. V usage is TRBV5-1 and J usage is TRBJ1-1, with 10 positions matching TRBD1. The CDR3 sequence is CASSEGGQGVRTEAFF. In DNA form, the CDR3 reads TGCGCCAGCAGCGAGGGAGGACAGGGGGTAAGGACTGAAGCTTTCTTT.